This is a list of T cell receptor beta chains from one sample in a study of CD8 T cells in Susac syndrome. Each CDR3 protein is one row after TCRdb ran MiXCR on the immunoSEQ multiplex PCR reads. Of around 270,000 distinct CDR3 sequences listed, 89% are singletons. Sequencing was carried out using CD8+ T cells from PBMCs. The receptors were sampled from a human donor with multiple sclerosis. Both conserved end residues are part of each CDR3. D genes are given only for firm matches. Size tells how often a clone was seen (once, few, many) or the class of an expanded clone, and some rows leave it out.

v_gene	j_gene	d_gene	abundance	CDR3aa	CDR3nt
TRBV9	TRBJ2-2	.	.	CASSGDSAGELFF	TGTGCCAGCAGCGGCGACAGCGCCGGGGAGCTGTTTTTT
TRBV6-1	TRBJ2-7	TRBD2	.	CASSEGVAGSSYEQYF	TGTGCCAGCAGTGAGGGAGTAGCGGGGAGCTCCTACGAGCAGTACTTC
TRBV7-2	TRBJ1-1	.	.	CASSLVTRGSPFF	TGTGCCAGCAGCTTAGTAACCAGGGGAAGTCCTTTCTTT
TRBV7-2	TRBJ2-3	.	.	CASSLGGLITDTQYF	TGTGCCAGCAGCTTAGGGGGCCTAATCACAGATACGCAGTATTTT
TRBV6-5	TRBJ2-7	TRBD2	few	CASSQGLADSYEQYF	TGTGCCAGCAGTCAGGGACTAGCGGACTCCTACGAGCAGTACTTC
TRBV3-1	TRBJ2-3	TRBD1	.	CASSQGQGETDTQYF	TGTGCCAGCAGCCAAGGACAGGGGGAGACAGATACGCAGTATTTT
TRBV2	TRBJ2-1	TRBD2	.	CASIITSGSYNEQFF	TGTGCCAGCATCATAACTAGCGGATCCTACAATGAGCAGTTCTTC
TRBV19	TRBJ2-1	TRBD2	once	CASTKMGLAGYNEQFF	TGTGCCAGTACCAAGATGGGACTAGCGGGCTACAATGAGCAGTTCTTC
TRBV19	TRBJ1-5	.	.	CASSIQWPNQPQHF	TGTGCCAGTAGTATCCAGTGGCCCAATCAGCCCCAGCATTTT
TRBV27	TRBJ2-6	.	.	CASKTDQSLLSGANVLTF	TGTGCCAGCAAGACGGACCAGAGCTTACTCTCTGGGGCCAACGTCCTGACTTTC
TRBV20-1	TRBJ2-7	.	.	CSTEVGHSSSYEQYF	TGCAGCACCGAGGTGGGACACAGCTCATCCTACGAGCAGTACTTC
TRBV30	TRBJ2-7	.	few	CAWSTGNSYEQYF	TGTGCCTGGAGTACAGGGAACTCCTACGAGCAGTACTTC
TRBV6-5	TRBJ1-1	.	once	CASGEGWTEAFF	TGTGCCAGCGGGGAGGGGTGGACTGAAGCTTTCTTT
TRBV13	TRBJ2-1	TRBD2	few	CASSFGTSGGSYNEQFF	TGTGCCAGCAGCTTCGGGACTAGCGGGGGCTCCTACAATGAGCAGTTCTTC
TRBV7-3	TRBJ2-1	TRBD2	.	CAFQRPLNGRERYNEQFF	TGTGCGTTCCAGCGTCCTCTTAATGGGCGGGAGAGGTACAATGAGCAGTTCTTC
TRBV15	TRBJ2-2	TRBD2	.	CATSVSGIPSGELFF	TGTGCCACCAGCGTTAGCGGGATCCCCTCCGGGGAGCTGTTTTTT
TRBV7-2	TRBJ1-6	.	.	CASNYGGSPLHF	TGTGCCAGCAACTATGGGGGGTCACCCCTCCACTTT
TRBV30	TRBJ2-3	TRBD2	.	CAWSPTSGVADTQYF	TGTGCCTGGAGTCCGACCAGCGGGGTGGCAGATACGCAGTATTTT
TRBV5-6	TRBJ2-1	.	.	CASSLIENEQFF	TGTGCCAGCAGCCTCATAGAGAATGAGCAGTTCTTC
TRBV27	TRBJ2-7	.	.	CASSLAGVGAEQYF	TGTGCCAGCAGTTTAGCAGGGGTCGGGGCCGAGCAGTACTTC
TRBV9	TRBJ2-4	TRBD2	.	CASSGEGSEGTQNIQYF	TGTGCCAGCAGCGGGGAGGGGAGCGAAGGAACGCAAAACATTCAGTACTTC
TRBV9	TRBJ2-5	.	.	CASSKSGNQETQYF	TGTGCCAGCAGTAAGTCAGGGAACCAAGAGACCCAGTACTTC
TRBV12-3/TRBV12-4	TRBJ2-7	.	few	CASSPTAYEQYF	TGTGCCAGCAGTCCCACCGCCTACGAGCAGTACTTC
TRBV19	TRBJ2-7	.	.	CATTGTLGGDSYEQYF	TGTGCCACCACGGGGACATTAGGTGGGGACTCCTACGAGCAGTACTTC